These 18 T cell receptor beta chains were all obtained from the same sample, sequenced in a study of blood T cell repertoires in COVID-19. Using immunoSEQ multiplex PCR, the repertoire was profiled, and TCRdb retains in-frame clones only, with some absent. The data show roughly 230,000 clones, around 82% seen once. The specimen was peripheral blood. These receptors were obtained from a man aged 50-59 years with active or convalescent COVID-19.

The V and J genes are TRBV19 and TRBJ1-2, with D possibly TRBD1 on 5 matching bases. Per germline, CDR1 LNHDA and CDR2 SQIVND (reference sequence). The V gene lost 5 bases and the J gene lost 0 bases, with 10 bases spanning the gap. The CDR3 sequence is 14 residues long. CDR3 region: CASSLGTANYGYTF. DNA of the CDR3: TGTGCCAGTAGTCTTGGGACTGCTAACTATGGCTACACCTTC.

The rearrangement links TRBV12-3 or TRBV12-4 to TRBJ1-5, with a weak D call TRBD1 (6 bases). This CDR3 has 13 residues. The germline V and J ends were trimmed by 7 bases and 5 bases, with 12 bases remaining between them. This chain's CDR3 is CASNQGIDQPQHF. The CDR3 coding sequence is TGTGCCAGCAATCAGGGGATAGATCAGCCCCAGCATTTT.

The chain joins TRBV5-1 to TRBJ2-3; possible D gene TRBD1, 7 bases. This CDR3 region has 15 residues. Germline V gives CDR1 SGHRS, CDR2 YFSETQ. Trimming stripped 2 bases from V and 4 bases from J, with 14 bases between. The CDR3 protein is CASSFGGGVSDTQYF. In nucleotides, the CDR3 is TGCGCCAGCAGCTTTGGAGGGGGCGTATCAGATACGCAGTATTTT.

The genes are TRBV5-1 and TRBJ2-2; possibly TRBD2 for D (5 bases). V lost 6 bases to trimming and J lost 7 bases, with 10 bases between them. The CDR3 consists of 12 residues. The germline gives CDR1 SGHRS, CDR2 YFSETQ. The CDR3 region has the DNA TGCGCCAGCAACACGGGGATCGGGGAGCTGTTTTTT. Translating it yields CASNTGIGELFF.

The chain carries TRBV6-5 and TRBJ1-6; the match to TRBD1 covers 7 bases. The trim removed 4 bases at V and 14 bases at J, leaving 5 bases unmatched. Germline assignment: CDR1 MNHEY and CDR2 SVGAGI. The CDR3 totals 12 residues. The CDR3 region has the DNA TGTGCCAGCAGTTGGGCCCAGGGGGCCCTCCACTTT. This sequence encodes CASSWAQGALHF.

The J gene is TRBJ1-2, the V gene TRBV3-1 (or the pseudogene TRBV3-2), with TRBD1 matching 8 bases. There are 14 residues in the CDR3. V lost 6 bases, J lost 5 bases, and 8 bases stayed unmatched. Germline V gives CDR1 LGHDT, CDR2 YNNKEL (reference sequence). The CDR3 coding sequence is TGTGCCAGCAGGGCAGGACAGGGAGGGTATGGCTACACCTTC. Encoded protein: CASRAGQGGYGYTF.

This chain uses TRBV28 with TRBJ2-1; a weak D match, TRBD1 (5 bases). The germline gives CDR1 MDHEN, CDR2 SYDVKM. V lost 8 bases to trimming and J lost 1 base, with 12 bases between them. This CDR3 spans 14 amino acids. The CDR3 sequence is CASARTPSYNEQFF. CDR3 nucleotides: TGTGCCAGCGCTCGGACACCATCCTACAATGAGCAGTTCTTC.

This chain joins TRBV10-3 and TRBJ1-1, with no clear D. The CDR3 covers 11 residues. The V gene's germline CDR1 is ENHRY and CDR2 SYGVKD. Trimming removed 7 bases at V and 2 bases at J, with 5 bases between. CDR3 amino acids: CAIKSNTEAFF. CDR3 in DNA: TGTGCCATCAAGAGTAACACTGAAGCTTTCTTT.

The J gene is TRBJ1-2, the V gene TRBV28; no firm D call. Germline V gene lookup returns CDR1 MDHEN and CDR2 SYDVKM. Trimming left V 4 bases short and J 8 bases short, with 14 bases between. CDR3 length equals 13 residues. Here the CDR3 reads CASSSIRHGGYTF. The CDR3 DNA follows: TGTGCCAGCAGTTCTATCCGACACGGAGGCTACACCTTC.

In this sample, this clone turned up a few times. This sequence joins TRBV7-9 and TRBJ1-5; D unresolved. Per germline, CDR1 SEHNR and CDR2 FQNEAQ (reference sequence). The V end lost 1 base, the J end lost 3 bases, and 7 bases lay between the germline ends. The CDR3 is 14 amino acids. The CDR3 coding sequence is TGTGCCAGCAGCTTAGGAGGTTACAATCAGCCCCAGCATTTT. The encoded protein is CASSLGGYNQPQHF.

This clone occurred a few times. This chain uses TRBV6-5 with TRBJ2-2; 7 bases fit TRBD2. V gave up 5 bases and J gave up 2 bases; unmatched junction bases: 5. The CDR3 has 15 amino acids. Germline V gene lookup returns CDR1 MNHEY and CDR2 SVGAGI. For the CDR3, the DNA is TGTGCCAGCAGTCGGGGGACTACAAACACCGGGGAGCTGTTTTTT. As protein: CASSRGTTNTGELFF.

The chain links TRBV3-1 (or the pseudogene TRBV3-2) to TRBJ2-2, with 10 bases lining up with TRBD2. CDR3 length equals 16 residues. J was trimmed by 5 bases and V by 3 bases; bases with no gene match: 6. Per germline, CDR1 LGHDT and CDR2 YNNKEL (reference sequence). The CDR3 sequence: CASSHQLAGGTGELFF. The CDR3 DNA reads as TGTGCCAGCAGCCATCAGTTAGCGGGGGGAACCGGGGAGCTGTTTTTT.

The chain has TRBV5-6 and TRBJ1-2; D not resolved. Germline V gene lookup returns CDR1 SGHDT and CDR2 YYEEEE. The CDR3 is made up of 16 amino acids. Trimming cost V 0 bases and J 1 base, with 13 bases left between them. CDR3 bases: TGTGCCAGCAGCTTGGTTCGGCAGACTTTTAACTATGGCTACACCTTC. The encoded protein is CASSLVRQTFNYGYTF.

With regard to this clone: Other DNA sequences in this specimen translate into the identical CDR3. This chain uses TRBV9 with TRBJ2-7; possible D gene TRBD1, 5 bases. CDR3 length equals 13 residues. The germline CDR1 and CDR2 sequences are SGDLS and YYNGEE. The V gene lost 5 bases and the J gene lost 1 base, with 10 bases spanning the gap. CDR3 in amino acids: CASSTGGSYEQYF. In DNA form, the CDR3 reads TGTGCCAGCAGTACAGGCGGTTCCTACGAGCAGTACTTC.

The chain carries TRBV19 and TRBJ1-1; possibly TRBD1 for D (5 bases). The CDR3 consists of 15 residues. V lost 4 bases and J lost 0, with 12 bases in between. CDR1 is LNHDA and CDR2 is SQIVND in the germline V gene (reference sequence). The CDR3 sequence: CASSTPTDMNTEAFF. The CDR3 DNA sequence: TGTGCCAGTAGTACGCCCACGGACATGAACACTGAAGCTTTCTTT. Looking up the rest from reference TRBV19 and TRBJ1-1 gives the full variable domain: DGGITQSPKYLFRKEGQNVTLSCEQNLNHDAMYWYRQDPGQGLRLIYYSQIVNDFQKGDIAEGYSVSREKKESFPLTVTSAQKNPTAFYLCASSTPTDMNTEAFFGQGTRLTVV.

DNA of the CDR3: TGTGCCAGCAGAGTATCCGGGGGGTGGACAGATACGCAGTATTTT. Its translation is CASRVSGGWTDTQYF. The chain recombines TRBV28 with TRBJ2-3; 7 bases fit TRBD2. There are 15 residues in the CDR3. V shed 6 bases, J shed 3 bases, and the junction held 9 bases outside the gene matches. From germline, CDR1 is MDHEN and CDR2 SYDVKM.

The chain combines TRBV7-9 with TRBJ2-1; D is uncertain. Per the germline V gene, CDR1 is SEHNR and CDR2 is FQNEAQ (reference sequence). The CDR3 has 13 residues. Trimming removed 1 base from V and 6 bases from J, with 7 bases in between. CDR3: CASSLETANEQFF. The CDR3 coding sequence is TGTGCCAGCAGCTTAGAAACAGCCAATGAGCAGTTCTTC.

This clone appeared once. CDR3: CASSLGRPAGELFF. CDR3 nucleotide sequence: TGTGCCAGCAGCTTGGGGAGACCGGCCGGGGAGCTGTTTTTT. The genes are TRBV5-6 and TRBJ2-2; D is unresolved. With 0 bases removed from V and 6 bases from J, the gap between germline ends came to 9 bases. The V gene's germline CDR1 is SGHDT and CDR2 YYEEEE. The CDR3 has 14 residues.